Listed below are T cell receptor beta chains from one sample, sequenced in a study of blood T cell repertoires in COVID-19. Generated by immunoSEQ multiplex PCR, the TCRdb table keeps only in-frame clones and is missing some. The sample records under 85,000 clones, 80% being singletons. The sequencing input was peripheral blood. The origin of the receptors is a man in his 60s with active or convalescent COVID-19. Each CDR3 is given with its conserved first and last residue. The order of the fields is V gene, J gene, D gene, clone size, CDR3 protein, CDR3 DNA. A D gene is named only where the DNA matches it firmly. Not every row has a clone size; where given, it reads once, few, many or a size class.

>TRBV5-5|TRBJ2-5|-|-
CASSPPGNIQETQYF
TGTGCCAGCAGCCCACCGGGGAATATCCAAGAGACCCAGTACTTC
>TRBV4-1|TRBJ2-1|TRBD1|-
CASSRGVRQGQGADEQFF
TGCGCCAGCAGCCGAGGGGTAAGGCAAGGACAGGGGGCCGATGAGCAGTTCTTC
>TRBV2|TRBJ1-6|-|-
CASRHRFYNSPLHF
TGTGCCAGCAGGCACAGGTTTTATAATTCACCCCTCCACTTT
>TRBV9|TRBJ2-1|TRBD2|-
CASSVVMVAGQSSYNEQFF
TGTGCCAGCAGCGTAGTTATGGTAGCGGGGCAAAGCTCCTACAATGAGCAGTTCTTC
>TRBV9|TRBJ2-5|TRBD2|-
CASSVAGGGAGETQYF
TGTGCCAGCAGCGTAGCCGGCGGGGGGGCTGGGGAGACCCAGTACTTC
>TRBV7-6|TRBJ1-3|-|-
CASSLGGTSGNTIYF
TGTGCCAGCAGCTTAGGGGGCACCTCTGGAAACACCATATATTTT
>TRBV7-9|TRBJ1-1|-|-
CASSSKDSTNTEAFF
TGTGCCAGCAGCTCAAAGGACAGTACGAACACTGAAGCTTTCTTT
>TRBV19|TRBJ2-5|TRBD1|-
CASSTPGQVGLETQYF
TGTGCCAGTAGTACTCCGGGACAGGTGGGGCTTGAGACCCAGTACTTC
>TRBV6-6|TRBJ2-2|TRBD2|once
CASSQQLPGLGTGELFF
TGTGCCAGCAGTCAACAGCTCCCTGGACTAGGAACCGGGGAGCTGTTTTTT
>TRBV5-4|TRBJ2-5|-|-
CASSRDFQETQYF
TGTGCCAGCAGCAGGGACTTCCAAGAGACCCAGTACTTC
>TRBV19|TRBJ1-5|-|-
CASRGREWNQPQHF
TGTGCCAGTAGAGGCAGGGAATGGAATCAGCCCCAGCATTTT
>TRBV4-1|TRBJ1-2|-|-
CASSQRGGYTF
TGCGCCAGCAGCCAACGAGGGGGCTACACCTTC
>TRBV14|TRBJ1-1|-|few
CASSLLRGGETEAFF
TGTGCCAGCAGCCTGCTTCGGGGGGGGGAAACTGAAGCTTTCTTT
>TRBV27|TRBJ2-7|-|-
CATAEIGGSSYEQYF
TGTGCCACCGCAGAAATTGGGGGCAGCTCCTACGAGCAGTACTTC
>TRBV11-2|TRBJ2-3|-|-
CASSPGEWQGKDTQYF
TGTGCCAGCAGCCCAGGGGAATGGCAGGGTAAAGATACGCAGTATTTT
>TRBV9|TRBJ1-1|-|once
CASSVVETGRTEAFF
TGTGCCAGCAGCGTAGTCGAGACAGGAAGGACTGAAGCTTTCTTT
>TRBV29-1|TRBJ1-1|-|-
CSARTQALNTEAFF
TGCAGCGCCCGTACCCAGGCTCTGAACACTGAAGCTTTCTTT
>TRBV29-1|TRBJ1-1|-|-
CSVSDTEAFF
TGCAGCGTTTCGGACACTGAAGCTTTCTTT
>TRBV2|TRBJ2-3|TRBD2|-
CASSPLPTLAGGPSDTQYF
TGTGCCAGCAGCCCCCTGCCTACTTTAGCGGGGGGGCCGTCCGATACGCAGTATTTT